The text below deals with one T cell receptor (beta chain). The CDR3 has 12 amino acids. Trimming pared 6 bases from V and 1 base from J, leaving 6 bases between. The germline gives CDR1 MDHEN, CDR2 SYDVKM. Original data processing: Nucleated cell number was recorded as an estimate derived from reference gene primer amplification. Clones were read by immunoSEQ multiplex PCR, and TCRdb kept only the in-frame ones, dropping some. The DNA was the basis for D and trimming; V, J and clone size are from that table. The profile covers 250,000 to 350,000 clones, with 87% appearing a single time and about 9.8% taken by the ten largest. Participants spanned ages about 18 to 100 years and resided in about 25 US areas. Recovered participants had two consecutive negative NP/OP PCR tests, healthcare professional clearance, or symptom resolution. These data come from a study of blood T cell repertoires in COVID-19. Looking at the study overall: Samples of COVID-19 (acute and convalescent) were obtained from the United States, Italy and Spain.

Source material: PBMCs or T cells enriched from blood (not recorded which). The source is a woman aged 18-29 years who had recovered from COVID-19. The rearrangement links TRBV28 to TRBJ1-2; D is uncertain. In DNA form, the CDR3 reads TGTGCCAGCAGACTAAGTAACTATGGCTACACCTTC. Amino acids: CASRLSNYGYTF.